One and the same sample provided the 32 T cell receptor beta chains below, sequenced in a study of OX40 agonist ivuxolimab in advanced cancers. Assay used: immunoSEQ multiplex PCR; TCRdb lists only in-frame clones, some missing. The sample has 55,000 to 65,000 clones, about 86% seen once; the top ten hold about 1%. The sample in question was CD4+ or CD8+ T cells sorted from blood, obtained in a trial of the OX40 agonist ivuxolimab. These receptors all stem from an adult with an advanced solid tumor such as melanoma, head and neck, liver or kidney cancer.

DNA for the CDR3: TGTGCCAGCGGGTACTTGGACTCCTATAATTCACCCCTCCACTTT. Protein sequence: CASGYLDSYNSPLHF. The rearrangement uses TRBV5-8 and TRBJ1-6; D unclear. Germline V gene lookup returns CDR1 SGHTS and CDR2 YDEGEE. Trimming removed 7 bases at V and 0 bases at J, with 11 bases between. This CDR3 region has 15 residues.

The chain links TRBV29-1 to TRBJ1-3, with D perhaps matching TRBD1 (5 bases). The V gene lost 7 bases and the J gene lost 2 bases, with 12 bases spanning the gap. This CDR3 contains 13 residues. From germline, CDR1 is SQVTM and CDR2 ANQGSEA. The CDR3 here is CSAGWGTGNTIYF. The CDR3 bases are TGCAGCGCTGGATGGGGGACTGGAAACACCATATATTTT.

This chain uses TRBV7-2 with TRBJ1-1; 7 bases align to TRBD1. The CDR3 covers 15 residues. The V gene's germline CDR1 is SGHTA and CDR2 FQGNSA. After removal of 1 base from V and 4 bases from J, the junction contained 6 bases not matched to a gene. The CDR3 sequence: CASSLVGGGGTEAFF. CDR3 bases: TGTGCCAGCAGCTTAGTAGGGGGCGGAGGCACTGAAGCTTTCTTT.

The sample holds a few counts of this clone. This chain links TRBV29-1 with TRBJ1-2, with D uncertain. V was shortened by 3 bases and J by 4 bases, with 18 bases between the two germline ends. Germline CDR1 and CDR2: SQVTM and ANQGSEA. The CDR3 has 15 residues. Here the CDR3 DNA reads TGCAGCGTTGAGAGGGCCAGCCAAGCAGGCTATGGCTACACCTTC. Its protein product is CSVERASQAGYGYTF.

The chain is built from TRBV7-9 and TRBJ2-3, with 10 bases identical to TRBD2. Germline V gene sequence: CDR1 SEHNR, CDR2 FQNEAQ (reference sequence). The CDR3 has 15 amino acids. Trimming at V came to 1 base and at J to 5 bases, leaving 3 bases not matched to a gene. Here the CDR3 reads CASSLGGLAKDTQYF. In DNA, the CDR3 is TGTGCCAGCAGCTTAGGGGGACTAGCGAAAGATACGCAGTATTTT.

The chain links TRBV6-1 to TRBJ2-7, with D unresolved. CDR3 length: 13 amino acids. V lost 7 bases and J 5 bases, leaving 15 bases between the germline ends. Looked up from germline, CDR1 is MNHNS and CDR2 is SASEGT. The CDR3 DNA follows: TGTGCCAGCACATGGCGATTTCTCGACGAGCAGTACTTC. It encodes CASTWRFLDEQYF.

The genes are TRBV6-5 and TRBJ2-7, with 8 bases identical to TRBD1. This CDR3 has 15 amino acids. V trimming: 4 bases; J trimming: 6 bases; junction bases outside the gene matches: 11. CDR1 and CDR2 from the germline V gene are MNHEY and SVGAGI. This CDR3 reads CASSFEGTGPGEQYF. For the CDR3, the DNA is TGTGCCAGCAGTTTCGAAGGGACAGGTCCTGGCGAGCAGTACTTC.

The CDR3 DNA reads as TGTGCCAGCAGTTGGGCGGGGGGCGGCACTGAAGCTTTCTTT. Its translation: CASSWAGGGTEAFF. This chain connects TRBV6-6 to TRBJ1-1; a weak D match, TRBD1 (6 bases). V dropped 4 bases and J dropped 4 bases, with 13 bases sitting between them. Per the germline V gene, CDR1 is MNHNY and CDR2 is SVGAGI (reference sequence). This CDR3 has 14 amino acids.

The CDR3 DNA reads TGTGCCAGCCTGGGACAGGTTCAAGAGACCCAGTACTTC. Translated, it gives CASLGQVQETQYF. The chain combines TRBV6-1 with TRBJ2-5, with 8 bases that match TRBD1. Looked up from germline, CDR1 is MNHNS and CDR2 is SASEGT. The CDR3 contains 13 residues. Trimming cost V 8 bases and J 2 bases; bases outside gene matches: 4.

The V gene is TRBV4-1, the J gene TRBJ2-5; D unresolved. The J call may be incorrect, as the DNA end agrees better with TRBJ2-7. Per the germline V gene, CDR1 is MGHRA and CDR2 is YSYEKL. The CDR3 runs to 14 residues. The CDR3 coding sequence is TGCGCCAGCAGCCAAGAGACTTCCAATTACGAGCAGTACTTC. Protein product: CASSQETSNYEQYF.

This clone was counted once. CDR3 coding DNA: TGTGCCAGCAGTTTATCGAGGGATTCACCCCTCCACTTT. This sequence encodes CASSLSRDSPLHF. The V gene is TRBV27, the J gene TRBJ1-6; D uncertain. Germline CDR1 is MNHEY and CDR2 is SMNVEV (reference sequence). The CDR3 totals 13 residues. The V end was cut by 0 bases, the J end by 8 bases, with 5 bases between.

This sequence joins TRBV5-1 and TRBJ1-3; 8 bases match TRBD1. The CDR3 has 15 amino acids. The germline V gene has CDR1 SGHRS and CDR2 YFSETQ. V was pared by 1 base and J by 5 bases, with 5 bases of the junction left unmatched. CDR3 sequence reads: CASSLSGGFRNTIYF. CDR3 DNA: TGCGCCAGCAGCTTGTCAGGGGGCTTCAGAAACACCATATATTTT.

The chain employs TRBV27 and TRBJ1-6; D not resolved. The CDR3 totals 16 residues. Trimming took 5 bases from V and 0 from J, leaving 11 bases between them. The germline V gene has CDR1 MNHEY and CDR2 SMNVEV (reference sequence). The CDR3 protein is CASSQAKSSYNSPLHF. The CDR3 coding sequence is TGTGCCAGCAGTCAAGCTAAGAGCTCCTATAATTCACCCCTCCACTTT.

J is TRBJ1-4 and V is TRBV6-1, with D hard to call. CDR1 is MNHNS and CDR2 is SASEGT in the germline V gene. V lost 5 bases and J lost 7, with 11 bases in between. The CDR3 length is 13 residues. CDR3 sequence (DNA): TGTGCCAGCAGTACCCGGGAGGGTGAAAAACTGTTTTTT. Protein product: CASSTREGEKLFF.

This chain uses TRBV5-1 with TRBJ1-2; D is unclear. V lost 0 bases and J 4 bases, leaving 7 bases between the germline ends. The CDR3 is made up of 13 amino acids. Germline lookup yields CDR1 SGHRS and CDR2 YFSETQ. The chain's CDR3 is CASSLGGAYGYTF. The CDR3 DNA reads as TGCGCCAGCAGCTTGGGGGGTGCCTATGGCTACACCTTC. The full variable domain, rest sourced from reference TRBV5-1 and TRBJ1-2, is KAGVTQTPRYLIKTRGQQVTLSCSPISGHRSVSWYQQTPGQGLQFLFEYFSETQRNKGNFPGRFSGRQFSNSRSEMNVSTLELGDSALYLCASSLGGAYGYTFGSGTRLTVV.

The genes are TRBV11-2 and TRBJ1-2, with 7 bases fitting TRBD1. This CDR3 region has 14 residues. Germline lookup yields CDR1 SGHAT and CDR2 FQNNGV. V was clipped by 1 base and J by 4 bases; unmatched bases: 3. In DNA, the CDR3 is TGTGCCAGCAGCTTAGTGGGACAGATCTATGGCTACACCTTC. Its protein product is CASSLVGQIYGYTF.

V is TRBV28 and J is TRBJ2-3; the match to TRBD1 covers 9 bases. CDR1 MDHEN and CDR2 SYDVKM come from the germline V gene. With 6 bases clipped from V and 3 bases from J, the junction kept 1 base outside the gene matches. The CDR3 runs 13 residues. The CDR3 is CASRTGGTDTQYF. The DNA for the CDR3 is TGTGCCAGCAGGACAGGGGGTACAGATACGCAGTATTTT.

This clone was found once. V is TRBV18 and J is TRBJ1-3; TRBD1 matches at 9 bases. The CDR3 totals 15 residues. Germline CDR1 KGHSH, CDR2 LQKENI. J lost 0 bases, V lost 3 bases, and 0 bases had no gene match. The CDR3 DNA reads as TGTGCCAGCTCACCGACAGGGGGCTCTGGAAACACCATATATTTT. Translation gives CASSPTGGSGNTIYF. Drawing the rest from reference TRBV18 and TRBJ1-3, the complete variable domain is NAGVMQNPRHLVRRRGQEARLRCSPMKGHSHVYWYRQLPEEGLKFMVYLQKENIIDESGMPKERFSAEFPKEGPSILRIQQVVRGDSAAYFCASSPTGGSGNTIYFGEGSWLTVV.

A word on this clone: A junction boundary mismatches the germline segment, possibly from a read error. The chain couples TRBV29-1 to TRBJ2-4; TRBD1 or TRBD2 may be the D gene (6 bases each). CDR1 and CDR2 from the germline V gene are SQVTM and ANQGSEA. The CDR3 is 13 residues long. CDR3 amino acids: CSVVQPPGARIEF. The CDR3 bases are TGCAGCGTTGTACAACCCCCGGGGGCCCGAATAGAATTC.

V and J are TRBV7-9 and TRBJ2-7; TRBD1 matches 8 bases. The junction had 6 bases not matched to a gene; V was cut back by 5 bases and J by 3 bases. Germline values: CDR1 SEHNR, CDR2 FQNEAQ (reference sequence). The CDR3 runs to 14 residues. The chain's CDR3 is CASSIQDRVYEQYF. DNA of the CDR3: TGTGCCAGCAGCATCCAGGACAGGGTCTACGAGCAGTACTTC. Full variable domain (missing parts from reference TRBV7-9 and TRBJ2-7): DTGVSQNPRHKITKRGQNVTFRCDPISEHNRLYWYRQTLGQGPEFLTYFQNEAQLEKSRLLSDRFSAERPKGSFSTLEIQRTEQGDSAMYLCASSIQDRVYEQYFGPGTRLTVT.

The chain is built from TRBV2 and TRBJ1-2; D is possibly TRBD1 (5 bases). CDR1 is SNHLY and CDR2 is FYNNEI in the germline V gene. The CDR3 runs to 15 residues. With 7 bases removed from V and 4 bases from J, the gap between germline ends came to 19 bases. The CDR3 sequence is CASTDGVRVFYGYTF. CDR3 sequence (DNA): TGTGCCAGCACCGACGGAGTCAGGGTGTTCTATGGCTACACCTTC.

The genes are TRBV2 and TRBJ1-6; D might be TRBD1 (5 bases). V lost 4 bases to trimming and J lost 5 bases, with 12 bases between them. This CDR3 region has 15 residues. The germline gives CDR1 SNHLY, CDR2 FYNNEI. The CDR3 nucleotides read TGTGCCAGCAGTGCAAACAGGAGGAATAATTCACCCCTCCACTTT. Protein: CASSANRRNNSPLHF.

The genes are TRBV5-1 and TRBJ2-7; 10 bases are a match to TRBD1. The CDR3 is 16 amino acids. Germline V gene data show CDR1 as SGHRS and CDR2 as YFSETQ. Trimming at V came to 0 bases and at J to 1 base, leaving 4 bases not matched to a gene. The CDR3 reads CASSLGQGAGSYEQYF. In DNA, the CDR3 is TGCGCCAGCAGCTTGGGACAGGGGGCGGGTTCCTACGAGCAGTACTTC.

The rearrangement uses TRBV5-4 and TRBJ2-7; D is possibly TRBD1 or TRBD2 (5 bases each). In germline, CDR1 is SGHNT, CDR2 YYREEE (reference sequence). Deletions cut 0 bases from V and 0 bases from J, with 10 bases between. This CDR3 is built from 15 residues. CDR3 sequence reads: CASSLESGSSYEQYF. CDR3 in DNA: TGTGCCAGCAGCTTGGAGTCAGGGAGCTCCTACGAGCAGTACTTC.

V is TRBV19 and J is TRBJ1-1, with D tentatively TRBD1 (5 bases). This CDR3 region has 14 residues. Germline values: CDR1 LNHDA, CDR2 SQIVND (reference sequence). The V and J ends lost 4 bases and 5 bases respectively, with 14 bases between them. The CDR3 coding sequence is TGTGCCAGTAGTAATCGGGGGAGGGGAACTGAAGCTTTCTTT. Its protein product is CASSNRGRGTEAFF.

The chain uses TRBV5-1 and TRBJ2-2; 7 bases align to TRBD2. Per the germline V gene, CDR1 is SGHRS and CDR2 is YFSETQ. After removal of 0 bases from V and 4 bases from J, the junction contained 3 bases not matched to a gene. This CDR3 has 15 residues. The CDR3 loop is CASSLVLAVTGELFF. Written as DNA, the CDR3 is TGCGCCAGCAGCTTGGTGCTAGCGGTCACCGGGGAGCTGTTTTTT.

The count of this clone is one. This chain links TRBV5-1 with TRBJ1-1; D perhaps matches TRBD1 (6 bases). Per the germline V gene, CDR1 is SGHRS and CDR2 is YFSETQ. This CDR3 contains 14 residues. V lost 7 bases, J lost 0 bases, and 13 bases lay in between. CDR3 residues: CASEEGQLNTEAFF. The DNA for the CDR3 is TGCGCCAGCGAGGAAGGACAGCTGAACACTGAAGCTTTCTTT.

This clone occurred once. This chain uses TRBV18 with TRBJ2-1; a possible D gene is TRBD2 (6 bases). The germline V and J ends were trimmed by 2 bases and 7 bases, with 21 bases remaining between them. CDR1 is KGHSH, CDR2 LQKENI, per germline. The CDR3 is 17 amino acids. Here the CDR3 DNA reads TGTGCCAGCTCACCAAATTCCGGGGGTGGCCGGGGGAATGAGCAGTTCTTC. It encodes CASSPNSGGGRGNEQFF.

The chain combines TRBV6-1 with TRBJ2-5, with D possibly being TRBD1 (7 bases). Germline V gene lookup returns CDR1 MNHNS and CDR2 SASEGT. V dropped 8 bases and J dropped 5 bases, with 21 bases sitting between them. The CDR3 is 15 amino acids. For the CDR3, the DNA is TGTGCCAGCCGGAGGGCAGGGGGGCCCGGGGAGACCCAGTACTTC. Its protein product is CASRRAGGPGETQYF.

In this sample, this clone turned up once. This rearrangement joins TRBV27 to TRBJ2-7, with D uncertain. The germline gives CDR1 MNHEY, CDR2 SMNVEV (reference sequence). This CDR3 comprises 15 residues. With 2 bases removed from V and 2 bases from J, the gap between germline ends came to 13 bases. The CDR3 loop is CASSLRSVDPYEQYF. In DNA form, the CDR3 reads TGTGCCAGCAGTTTAAGGTCAGTTGATCCCTACGAGCAGTACTTC.

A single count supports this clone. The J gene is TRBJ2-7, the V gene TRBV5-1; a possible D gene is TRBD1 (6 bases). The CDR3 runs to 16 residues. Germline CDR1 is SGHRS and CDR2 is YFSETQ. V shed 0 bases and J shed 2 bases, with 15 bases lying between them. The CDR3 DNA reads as TGCGCCAGCAGCTTGGGAGTGACAGGTCTCACCTACGAGCAGTACTTC. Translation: CASSLGVTGLTYEQYF.

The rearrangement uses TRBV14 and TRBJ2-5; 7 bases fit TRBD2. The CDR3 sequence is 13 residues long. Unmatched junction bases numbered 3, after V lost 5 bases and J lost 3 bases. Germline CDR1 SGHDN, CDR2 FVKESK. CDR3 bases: TGTGCCAGCAGCAGACTAGCCGAAGAGACCCAGTACTTC. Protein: CASSRLAEETQYF.